A single sample gave rise to the 32 T cell receptor beta chains below, sequenced in a study of vaccination and CD4 T cells after COVID-19. The study sequenced cultured CD4+ T cell DNA using the Oncomine TCR Beta short-read assay. TCRdb called the PCR reads again in MiXCR, with one record for every CDR3 protein. The sample includes over 12,000 distinct CDR3 sequences, 30% to 35% of them seen just once. These receptors have no identified antigens. Noted treatment: roughly nine-day PBMC culture with coronavirus spike peptide pools or control peptides (ViraFEST assay). The sample consisted of CD4+ T cells from blood, cultured in vitro, taken after SARS-CoV-2 vaccination. These receptor sequences come from a human donor who had recovered from COVID-19.

In its sample, this clonotype was seen once. The V and J genes are TRBV20-1 and TRBJ1-3; D gene ambiguous. CDR3 size: 14 residues. Germline V gene data show CDR1 as DFQATT and CDR2 as SNEGSKA (reference sequence). V gave up 6 bases and J gave up 2 bases, with 14 bases separating them. CDR3 bases: TGCAGTGCCAGGAGGTACGGACCTGGAAACACCATATATTTT. Its protein product is CSARRYGPGNTIYF.

The chain is built from TRBV25-1 and TRBJ2-3; the D is unclear. CDR1 is MGHDK and CDR2 is SYGVNS in the germline V gene. The CDR3 has 13 amino acids. V shed 0 bases and J shed 6 bases, with 7 bases lying between them. CDR3 sequence: CASSEYIRDTQYF. The CDR3 coding sequence is TGTGCCAGCAGTGAATATATTCGTGATACGCAGTATTTT.

The V and J genes are TRBV27 and TRBJ1-1, with D tentatively TRBD1 (5 bases). Germline values: CDR1 MNHEY, CDR2 SMNVEV (reference sequence). This CDR3 has 13 residues. Trimming removed 6 bases from V and 0 bases from J, with 8 bases in between. Written as DNA, the CDR3 is TGTGCCAGCAGGGACAATATGAACACTGAAGCTTTCTTT. This codes for CASRDNMNTEAFF.

The V and J genes are TRBV27 and TRBJ1-1, with D perhaps matching TRBD1 (5 bases). The germline V gene encodes CDR1 MNHEY and CDR2 SMNVEV (reference sequence). This CDR3 is 13 amino acids long. Trimming shortened V by 3 bases and J by 5 bases, and 10 bases separated the two germline ends. The DNA for the CDR3 is TGTGCCAGCAGTTTCGGGGGGGGGACTGAAGCTTTCTTT. It codes for CASSFGGGTEAFF.

The chain has TRBV19 and TRBJ2-6; D is unresolved. Germline values: CDR1 LNHDA, CDR2 SQIVND (reference sequence). The CDR3 contains 17 residues. V was clipped by 4 bases and J by 1 base, with 14 bases between them. Here the CDR3 reads CASSKGVGESGANVLTF. The CDR3 DNA follows: TGTGCCAGTAGTAAGGGTGTGGGCGAATCTGGGGCCAACGTCCTGACTTTC.

This chain joins TRBV30 and TRBJ1-2; 8 positions match TRBD1. The CDR3 has 12 residues. J gave up 2 bases and V 5 bases, and 1 base lay outside the gene matches. The germline V gene has CDR1 GTSNPN and CDR2 SVGIG (reference sequence). The CDR3 sequence: CAWGTGNYGYTF. Written as DNA, the CDR3 is TGTGCCTGGGGGACAGGAAACTATGGCTACACCTTC.

J is TRBJ2-7 and V is TRBV7-9, with TRBD2 matching over 11 bases. CDR1 and CDR2 (germline): SEHNR, FQNEAQ (reference sequence). The CDR3 length is 16 residues. J was trimmed by 1 base and V by 5 bases; bases with no gene match: 7. CDR3 in amino acids: CASSTQLAGVSYEQYF. CDR3 nucleotide sequence: TGTGCCAGCAGCACTCAACTAGCGGGAGTGTCCTACGAGCAGTACTTC.

The rearrangement joins TRBV20-1 to TRBJ2-7; D is perhaps TRBD1 or TRBD2 (6 bases each). From germline, CDR1 is DFQATT and CDR2 SNEGSKA (reference sequence). V was trimmed by 0 bases and J by 3 bases, leaving 18 bases between them. The CDR3 has 16 residues. The CDR3, as DNA: TGCAGTGCTAGAGAAGAGGGGGGATGGCAGGACTACGAGCAGTACTTC. It is translated as CSAREEGGWQDYEQYF.

The chain has TRBV6-1 and TRBJ2-1; D unclear. The CDR3 contains 11 residues. Germline CDR1 reads MNHNS; CDR2 reads SASEGT. Between the trimmed V and J ends, which lost 8 bases and 0 bases, there was a span of 2 bases. The CDR3 loop is CASGSYNEQFF. The CDR3 DNA reads as TGTGCCAGCGGCTCCTACAATGAGCAGTTCTTC.

This sequence joins TRBV19 and TRBJ2-1; unclear D gene. This CDR3 spans 13 amino acids. V lost 5 bases and J lost 0, with 5 bases in between. Germline assignment: CDR1 LNHDA and CDR2 SQIVND (reference sequence). The CDR3 DNA reads TGTGCCAGTAGTCGCAGCTCCTACAATGAGCAGTTCTTC. This encodes CASSRSSYNEQFF.

This clonotype was observed a handful of times. This chain connects TRBV28 to TRBJ2-7, with 11 bases fitting TRBD2. The J segment lost 2 bases and the V segment lost 2 bases, leaving 2 bases of the junction unmatched. Germline assignment: CDR1 MDHEN and CDR2 SYDVKM. This CDR3 comprises 15 residues. Written as DNA, the CDR3 is TGTGCCAGCAGTTTAGCGACTAGCGGGACCTACGAGCAGTACTTC. Residues: CASSLATSGTYEQYF.

This clonotype has more than one count but fewer than ten. The rearrangement links TRBV7-9 to TRBJ1-1; D gene unclear. CDR1 is SEHNR and CDR2 is FQNEAQ in the germline V gene (reference sequence). Trimming removed 6 bases from V and 8 bases from J, with 13 bases in between. The CDR3 has 12 amino acids. The CDR3 loop is CASSYDRFEAFF. The CDR3 region has the DNA TGTGCCAGCAGTTACGACCGTTTCGAAGCTTTCTTT.

The chain has TRBV4-1 and TRBJ2-7; D gene ambiguous. The V end was cut by 4 bases, the J end by 3 bases, with 13 bases between. The CDR3 extends over 14 amino acids. Germline CDR1 reads MGHRA; CDR2 reads YSYEKL. The CDR3 region is CASSPQVLHYEQYF. CDR3 sequence (DNA): TGCGCCAGCAGCCCCCAGGTCCTGCACTACGAGCAGTACTTC.

This clonotype has only a few counts. Its ends do not fully match the called genes, so a read error is possible. The V call is TRBV7-3, the J call TRBJ1-1; D possibly corresponds to TRBD1 (5 bases). CDR3 length: 12 residues. The germline CDR1 and CDR2 sequences are SGHTA and FQGTGA. CDR3 amino acids: CASSYTGTEAIF. The CDR3 DNA reads TGTGCCAGCAGCTATACCGGGACTGAAGCAATCTTT.

V gene TRBV4-1 combines with J gene TRBJ2-7; 10 nucleotides match TRBD2. The J segment lost 7 bases and the V segment lost 0 bases, leaving 9 bases of the junction unmatched. CDR1 is MGHRA, CDR2 YSYEKL, per germline. The CDR3 is 16 amino acids. The CDR3 reads CASSQEVVSGRKEQYF. The CDR3, as DNA: TGCGCCAGCAGCCAAGAAGTTGTTAGCGGGAGGAAGGAGCAGTACTTC.

V usage is TRBV27 and J usage is TRBJ2-3, with 8 nucleotides matching TRBD2. The CDR3 contains 14 residues. Trimming cost V 7 bases and J 10 bases; bases outside gene matches: 13. The germline V gene encodes CDR1 MNHEY and CDR2 SMNVEV (reference sequence). The CDR3 here is CASNPSGRGKSQYF. The CDR3 region has the DNA TGTGCCAGCAACCCTAGCGGGCGAGGAAAATCGCAGTATTTT.

This clonotype was picked up a small number of times. The rearrangement uses TRBV20-1 and TRBJ1-5; 7 positions match TRBD1. The CDR3 runs to 16 residues. J lost 4 bases, V lost 0 bases, and 9 bases had no gene match. Germline-derived CDR1 and CDR2 are DFQATT and SNEGSKA (reference sequence). This CDR3 reads CSARDPWGQSNQPQHF. The CDR3 DNA reads TGCAGTGCTAGAGATCCTTGGGGACAGTCAAATCAGCCCCAGCATTTT.

The CDR3 region has the DNA TGTGCCAGCAGTTACCGTGGGGGCACAGGACTCTATAGCAATCAGCCCCAGCATTTT. It translates to CASSYRGGTGLYSNQPQHF. The chain combines TRBV6-2 or TRBV6-3 with TRBJ1-5; perhaps TRBD1 as D (6 bases). Germline V gene lookup returns CDR1 MNHEY and CDR2 SVGEGT. This CDR3 region has 19 residues. V lost 2 bases, J lost 0 bases, and 20 bases lay in between.

Only a few counts were recorded for this clonotype. This chain joins TRBV7-2 and TRBJ1-2; maybe TRBD1 (5 bases). The CDR3 is 14 amino acids. The germline gives CDR1 SGHTA, CDR2 FQGNSA. Deletions cut 5 bases from V and 6 bases from J, with 16 bases between. The CDR3 DNA follows: TGTGCCAGCAGCCACGACGGTGGGGGGGATGGCTACACCTTC. Its translation: CASSHDGGGDGYTF.

J is TRBJ1-1 and V is TRBV5-1; D possibly corresponds to TRBD1 (6 bases). Trimming pared 4 bases from V and 1 base from J, leaving 14 bases between. This CDR3 is 15 amino acids long. Germline values: CDR1 SGHRS, CDR2 YFSETQ. The CDR3 DNA is TGCGCCAGCAGCCTAACAGGGTCCCCGAACACTGAAGCTTTCTTT. The encoded protein is CASSLTGSPNTEAFF.

This clonotype ranks as medium-sized. The V gene is TRBV20-1, the J gene TRBJ2-1; TRBD2 aligns across 11 bases. Trimming cost V 6 bases and J 6 bases; bases outside gene matches: 7. This CDR3 has 14 residues. Germline CDR1 and CDR2: DFQATT and SNEGSKA (reference sequence). This CDR3 is CSASSGRLANEQFF. The CDR3 DNA follows: TGCAGTGCCTCTAGCGGGAGGCTGGCCAATGAGCAGTTCTTC.

In regard to this clonotype: Here the CDR3 omits its conserved ending phenylalanine or tryptophan, so a read error is the likely source. It is unclear where the CDR3 begins or ends on the DNA, so no DNA is shown, and the CDR3 is as TCRdb lists it. This chain uses TRBV27 with TRBJ1-6; the table's D call, TRBD1, has no DNA check behind it. Germline assignment: CDR1 MNHEY and CDR2 SMNVEV (reference sequence). The CDR3 sequence runs 10 residues, both termini included. The CDR3 sequence: CASTPGRGCL.

This clonotype was observed a few times. The chain couples TRBV15 to TRBJ2-1; 7 bases fit TRBD1. The CDR3 has 18 residues. Looked up from germline, CDR1 is LNHNV and CDR2 is YYDKDF (reference sequence). Trimming at V came to 2 bases and at J to 3 bases, leaving 13 bases not matched to a gene. Here the CDR3 DNA reads TGTGCCACCAGCAGAACCCTAACTAGGGGACAGTTCTACAATGAGCAGTTCTTC. It yields the protein CATSRTLTRGQFYNEQFF.

This clonotype was found a few times. V and J are TRBV19 and TRBJ1-2; 8 nucleotides agree with TRBD1. CDR3 length equals 13 residues. Germline trimming cut 5 bases from V and 7 bases from J; bases unmatched to any gene: 6. Germline V gene sequence: CDR1 LNHDA, CDR2 SQIVND (reference sequence). The CDR3 DNA is TGTGCCAGTAGTCCCCGGACAGGGATTGGCTACACCTTC. Its translation: CASSPRTGIGYTF.

This clonotype was seen more than once but under ten times. This chain connects TRBV10-3 to TRBJ1-1, with D unresolved. The CDR3 sequence is 15 residues long. The V end lost 2 bases, the J end lost 0 bases, and 10 bases lay between the germline ends. Germline V gene sequence: CDR1 ENHRY, CDR2 SYGVKD. For the CDR3, the DNA is TGTGCCATCAGTGAGACAGAAGTTATGAACACTGAAGCTTTCTTT. It translates to CAISETEVMNTEAFF.

The chain has TRBV20-1 and TRBJ1-6, with TRBD1 matching 7 bases. There are 16 residues in the CDR3. J was trimmed by 0 bases and V by 6 bases; bases with no gene match: 8. Germline V lookup: CDR1 DFQATT, CDR2 SNEGSKA (reference sequence). CDR3 sequence: CSARGVESSYNSPLHF. In DNA form, the CDR3 reads TGCAGTGCCAGGGGGGTAGAGAGCTCCTATAATTCACCCCTCCACTTT.

CDR3 protein: CASRRTWGRLNEQFF. Written as DNA, the CDR3 is TGTGCCAGCAGGCGAACCTGGGGGAGGCTCAATGAGCAGTTCTTC. The V call is TRBV25-1, the J call TRBJ2-1; D perhaps matches TRBD2 (6 bases). Deletions cut 6 bases from V and 6 bases from J, with 18 bases between. The germline gives CDR1 MGHDK, CDR2 SYGVNS. This CDR3 has 15 amino acids.

This chain connects TRBV6-2 or TRBV6-3 to TRBJ2-1; the match to TRBD2 covers 8 bases. Trimming cost V 7 bases and J 1 base; bases outside gene matches: 9. The CDR3 contains 16 residues. CDR1 and CDR2 from the germline V gene are MNHEY and SVGEGT. The CDR3 region is CASTPSGRVSYNEQFF. CDR3 coding DNA: TGTGCCAGCACCCCCAGCGGGAGAGTATCCTACAATGAGCAGTTCTTC.

The rearrangement links TRBV7-2 to TRBJ2-5; D perhaps matches TRBD2 (6 bases). Trimming cost V 5 bases and J 2 bases, with 18 bases left between them. The CDR3 consists of 16 residues. Germline V lookup: CDR1 SGHTA, CDR2 FQGNSA. The CDR3, as DNA: TGTGCCAGCAGCACCCAACTAGCTAGGGGACAAGAGACCCAGTACTTC. This sequence encodes CASSTQLARGQETQYF.

This clonotype was seen a handful of times. This chain connects TRBV20-1 to TRBJ1-2, with D unresolved. Germline V gene lookup returns CDR1 DFQATT and CDR2 SNEGSKA (reference sequence). The CDR3 is 15 residues long. The V end lost 3 bases, the J end lost 2 bases, and 16 bases lay between the germline ends. Here the CDR3 reads CSASHRGGLNYGYTF. CDR3 DNA: TGCAGTGCTAGCCACCGAGGCGGCCTGAACTATGGCTACACCTTC.

The CDR3 reads CASSLPRGMNTEAFF. CDR3 nucleotide sequence: TGTGCCAGCAGCCTTCCCCGGGGAATGAACACTGAAGCTTTCTTT. V is TRBV28 and J is TRBJ1-1; D is unclear. Trimming pared 6 bases from V and 0 bases from J, leaving 14 bases between. The length of the CDR3 is 15 residues. The germline V gene encodes CDR1 MDHEN and CDR2 SYDVKM. Filled out from reference TRBV28 and TRBJ1-1, the complete variable domain reads DVKVTQSSRYLVKRTGEKVFLECVQDMDHENMFWYRQDPGLGLRLIYFSYDVKMKEKGDIPEGYSVSREKKERFSLILESASTNQTSMYLCASSLPRGMNTEAFFGQGTRLTVV.

This rearrangement joins TRBV7-2 to TRBJ2-5; tentative D call: TRBD2 (6 bases). CDR1 and CDR2 from the germline V gene are SGHTA and FQGNSA. The CDR3 covers 14 residues. Trimming cost V 0 bases and J 3 bases, with 8 bases left between them. Here the CDR3 reads CASSLAGGKETQYF. The CDR3 coding sequence is TGTGCCAGCAGCTTAGCGGGGGGAAAAGAGACCCAGTACTTC.